The 18 T cell receptor beta chains given below trace back to one sample, sequenced in a study of blood T cell repertoires in COVID-19. Only in-frame clones appear in the TCRdb table, and some are missing; sequencing was by immunoSEQ multiplex PCR. The data contain some 20,000 clones, roughly nine tenths of them singletons. Sequencing used peripheral blood. The receptors come from a human donor in a cohort sampled during active COVID-19.

This clone was counted a single time. The V and J genes are TRBV7-2 and TRBJ2-4; the D is unclear. The germline V gene encodes CDR1 SGHTA and CDR2 FQGNSA. V dropped 0 bases and J dropped 4 bases, with 16 bases sitting between them. The CDR3 has 17 amino acids. The CDR3 here is CASSLAGIPVVKNIQYF. CDR3 DNA: TGTGCCAGCAGCTTAGCGGGCATTCCGGTCGTAAAAAACATTCAGTACTTC.

This chain uses TRBV4-3 with TRBJ1-2; 7 bases map to TRBD1. Germline trimming cut 4 bases from V and 6 bases from J; bases unmatched to any gene: 8. Germline lookup yields CDR1 LGHNA and CDR2 YSLEER. The length of the CDR3 is 14 residues. The CDR3 spells CASSRMKQGNGYTF. The DNA for the CDR3 is TGCGCCAGCAGCCGAATGAAACAGGGGAATGGCTACACCTTC.

The chain couples TRBV5-1 to TRBJ2-1, with 7 bases matching TRBD1. Trimming removed 1 base from V and 3 bases from J; junction bases left unmatched: 4. Germline V gene lookup returns CDR1 SGHRS and CDR2 YFSETQ. The CDR3 is 15 amino acids. CDR3 DNA: TGCGCCAGCAGCTTGCCCCAGGGGGTCTACAATGAGCAGTTCTTC. This translates into CASSLPQGVYNEQFF.

This clone is a singleton in its sample. The chain combines TRBV7-3 with TRBJ2-3; TRBD2 matches at 8 bases. V dropped 3 bases and J dropped 2; count of bases not matched to a gene: 7. There are 16 residues in the CDR3. Germline V CDR1 and CDR2: SGHTA, FQGTGA. The CDR3 bases are TGTGCCAGCAGCTTCATAGCGGGGAGAGACACAGATACGCAGTATTTT. This gives the protein CASSFIAGRDTDTQYF.

This chain joins TRBV18 and TRBJ2-7, with 8 nucleotides matching TRBD2. CDR3 length: 15 residues. In germline, CDR1 is KGHSH, CDR2 LQKENI. Trimming removed 6 bases from V and 3 bases from J; junction bases left unmatched: 10. The CDR3 spells CASSSTSERHYEQYV. The CDR3 nucleotides read TGTGCCAGCTCCTCGACTAGCGAAAGACACTACGAGCAGTACGTC.

V usage is TRBV4-3 and J usage is TRBJ1-2; D is perhaps TRBD1 (5 bases). The V gene lost 0 bases and the J gene lost 2 bases, with 19 bases spanning the gap. The CDR3 loop spans 18 amino acids. Germline CDR1 is LGHNA and CDR2 is YSLEER. CDR3 loop: CASSQDTAGLASNYGYTF. The CDR3 nucleotides are TGCGCCAGCAGCCAAGATACGGCAGGGCTAGCGAGCAACTATGGCTACACCTTC.

The V and J genes are TRBV6-5 and TRBJ1-1; the D gene is possibly TRBD1 (6 bases). Germline assignment: CDR1 MNHEY and CDR2 SVGAGI. The CDR3 loop spans 14 amino acids. The V gene lost 8 bases and the J gene lost 5 bases, with 18 bases spanning the gap. CDR3 coding DNA: TGTGCCAGCCTAAACGGGGGGCGAGGGACTGAAGCTTTCTTT. As protein: CASLNGGRGTEAFF.

The chain carries TRBV6-5 and TRBJ1-5; D is possibly TRBD1 (5 bases). V gave up 0 bases and J gave up 1 base, with 7 bases separating them. This CDR3 is built from 15 residues. Germline-derived CDR1 and CDR2 are MNHEY and SVGAGI. The CDR3 protein is CASSYSDRSNQPQHF. The CDR3 DNA is TGTGCCAGCAGTTACTCCGACAGAAGCAATCAGCCCCAGCATTTT.

The chain joins TRBV6-2 or TRBV6-3 to TRBJ2-5; 8 bases are a match to TRBD2. This CDR3 has 15 amino acids. Germline CDR1 is MNHEY and CDR2 is SVGEGT. The ends lost 2 bases at V and 4 bases at J; junction bases unmatched: 6. The CDR3: CASSYGREGGETQYF. CDR3 in DNA: TGTGCCAGCAGTTACGGTCGGGAGGGAGGAGAGACCCAGTACTTC.

V is TRBV7-2 and J is TRBJ2-1, with 8 nucleotides matching TRBD2. With 5 bases clipped from V and 6 bases from J, the junction kept 6 bases outside the gene matches. Germline V gene sequence: CDR1 SGHTA, CDR2 FQGNSA. This CDR3 is built from 14 residues. CDR3 in amino acids: CASSPGTRFNEQFF. DNA of the CDR3: TGTGCCAGCAGCCCCGGGACTAGATTCAATGAGCAGTTCTTC.

The chain links TRBV6-5 to TRBJ1-4; 9 bases match TRBD1. V trimming: 9 bases; J trimming: 7 bases; junction bases outside the gene matches: 6. Germline-derived CDR1 and CDR2 are MNHEY and SVGAGI. The CDR3 has 13 amino acids. In DNA, the CDR3 is TGTGCCAGTTGGACAGGGGTGGGTGAAAAACTGTTTTTT. Translated: CASWTGVGEKLFF.

The chain has TRBV7-3 and TRBJ2-1; D gene unclear. There are 13 residues in the CDR3. Per germline, CDR1 SGHTA and CDR2 FQGTGA. Trimming stripped 3 bases from V and 2 bases from J, with 5 bases between. CDR3 in amino acids: CASSFSPYNEQFF. The CDR3 DNA follows: TGTGCCAGCAGCTTTAGTCCCTACAATGAGCAGTTCTTC.

This chain uses TRBV6-6 with TRBJ1-1; D remains ambiguous. The length of the CDR3 is 15 residues. Between the trimmed V and J ends, which lost 7 bases and 5 bases, there was a span of 20 bases. Germline-derived CDR1 and CDR2 are MNHNY and SVGAGI (reference sequence). CDR3 DNA sequence: TGTGCCAGCACTCAAAGAGGGATTCGGTTTACTGAAGCTTTCTTT. This translates into CASTQRGIRFTEAFF.

The chain uses TRBV9 and TRBJ1-5, with D maybe TRBD1 (5 bases). The CDR3 contains 14 residues. From germline, CDR1 is SGDLS and CDR2 YYNGEE. V dropped 6 bases and J dropped 7 bases, with 17 bases sitting between them. The CDR3 reads CASTPGLRDQPQHF. The CDR3 nucleotides are TGTGCCAGCACCCCGGGACTCCGGGACCAGCCCCAGCATTTT.

The V and J genes are TRBV7-9 and TRBJ2-2; 14 bases are a match to TRBD2. This CDR3 region has 16 residues. The junction had 1 base not matched to a gene; V was cut back by 2 bases and J by 5 bases. Per the germline V gene, CDR1 is SEHNR and CDR2 is FQNEAQ (reference sequence). The CDR3 here is CASSLRLAGGTGELFF. The CDR3 DNA reads TGTGCCAGCAGCTTACGACTAGCGGGAGGGACCGGGGAGCTGTTTTTT.

The V gene is TRBV7-9, the J gene TRBJ2-2; D gene unclear. CDR1 and CDR2 from the germline V gene are SEHNR and FQNEAQ (reference sequence). This CDR3 comprises 12 residues. Trimming shortened V by 4 bases and J by 6 bases, and 6 bases separated the two germline ends. The CDR3 region is CASSSVPGELFF. CDR3 in DNA: TGTGCCAGCAGCTCTGTCCCCGGGGAGCTGTTTTTT.

This rearrangement joins TRBV3-1 (or the pseudogene TRBV3-2) to TRBJ1-5; 7 bases fit TRBD1. The CDR3 sequence is 15 residues long. The V segment lost 3 bases and the J segment 4 bases; nucleotides outside the gene matches: 6. Germline V lookup: CDR1 LGHDT, CDR2 YNNKEL (reference sequence). As DNA, the CDR3 is TGTGCCAGCAGCCACAGGGGACAGTATAATCAGCCCCAGCATTTT. Translating it yields CASSHRGQYNQPQHF.

CDR3 in DNA: TGTGCCAGCAGCGGAAGTATCAGGAATACAGATACGCAGTATTTT. As protein: CASSGSIRNTDTQYF. This chain joins TRBV28 and TRBJ2-3, with no clear D. CDR3 length: 15 amino acids. Trimming shortened V by 6 bases and J by 3 bases, and 16 bases separated the two germline ends. Looked up from germline, CDR1 is MDHEN and CDR2 is SYDVKM. Supplemented by reference TRBV28 and TRBJ2-3, the full variable domain reads DVKVTQSSRYLVKRTGEKVFLECVQDMDHENMFWYRQDPGLGLRLIYFSYDVKMKEKGDIPEGYSVSREKKERFSLILESASTNQTSMYLCASSGSIRNTDTQYFGPGTRLTVL.